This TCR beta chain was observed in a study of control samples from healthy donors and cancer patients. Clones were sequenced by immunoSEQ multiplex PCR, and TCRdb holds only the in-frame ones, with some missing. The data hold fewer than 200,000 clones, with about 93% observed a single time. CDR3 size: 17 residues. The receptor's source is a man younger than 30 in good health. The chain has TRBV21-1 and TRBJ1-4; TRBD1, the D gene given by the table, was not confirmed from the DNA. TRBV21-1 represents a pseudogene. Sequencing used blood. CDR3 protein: CASSKVGDRTTNEKLFF. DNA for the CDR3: TGTGCCAGCAGCAAAGTGGGGGACAGAACAACTAATGAAAAACTGTTTTTT.